These 12 T cell receptor beta chains originate from one sample sequenced in a study of cytomegalovirus exposure and HLA in healthy donors. In the PCR, 60 Vbeta and 13 Jbeta primers were used. The method was immunoSEQ multiplex PCR; TCRdb's version includes in-frame clones alone and lacks a portion of them. The sample contains roughly 80,000 clones, 62% of which appear only once. Sequences were obtained from PBMCs. The receptors here all came from a male donor in good health and CMV-seropositive.

This chain links TRBV7-6 with TRBJ2-5; 7 bases align to TRBD2. CDR3 length: 14 residues. The V gene end was trimmed by 1 base and the J gene end by 4 bases; junction bases not matched to a gene: 3. Per the germline V gene, CDR1 is SGHVS and CDR2 is FNYEAQ. The CDR3, as DNA: TGTGCCAGCAGCTTAGGGGGGGGATCAGAGACCCAGTACTTC. Translated: CASSLGGGSETQYF.

The chain combines TRBV18 with TRBJ1-2; 8 positions match TRBD1. J gave up 2 bases and V 3 bases, and 5 bases lay outside the gene matches. Germline CDR1 reads KGHSH; CDR2 reads LQKENI. This CDR3 spans 15 amino acids. CDR3 region: CASSPSRDRNYGYTF. The CDR3 nucleotides are TGTGCCAGCTCACCCTCCCGGGACAGGAACTATGGCTACACCTTC.

The chain is built from TRBV16 and TRBJ2-7, with 14 nucleotides matching TRBD2. Germline CDR1 KGHSY, CDR2 FQNENV. This CDR3 is 18 amino acids long. The V and J ends lost 6 bases and 5 bases, in that order; junction bases with no gene match: 15. For the CDR3, the DNA is TGTGCCAGCAGACCTAACTGGGGGACTAGCGGGAGTAGCGACGAGCAGTACTTC. It is translated as CASRPNWGTSGSSDEQYF.

The chain has TRBV21-1 and TRBJ2-7; the table's D gene call, TRBD1, was not cross checked with the DNA. TRBV21-1 is designated a pseudogene. The CDR3 runs to 15 residues. The CDR3, as DNA: TGTGCCAGCAGCATAAAGGGGGACAGGGGAAACGAGCAGTACTTC. Protein sequence: CASSIKGDRGNEQYF.

The chain links TRBV28 to TRBJ1-3; a possible D gene is TRBD1 (5 bases). CDR1 MDHEN and CDR2 SYDVKM come from the germline V gene. V gave up 6 bases and J gave up 4 bases, with 13 bases separating them. This CDR3 contains 14 residues. This chain's CDR3 is CASRSGHRGNTIYF. CDR3 nucleotides: TGTGCCAGCAGATCTGGACACCGCGGAAACACCATATATTTT.

The rearrangement links TRBV4-2 to TRBJ2-3; TRBD2 agrees at 11 bases. Losses at the gene ends were 3 bases for V and 2 bases for J; bases not matched to a gene: 4. The length of the CDR3 is 16 residues. Germline V gives CDR1 LGHNA, CDR2 YNFKEQ. CDR3 sequence: CASSQPSGGSTDTQYF. The CDR3 DNA reads TGTGCCAGCAGCCAGCCTAGCGGGGGGTCCACAGATACGCAGTATTTT.

The rearrangement joins TRBV4-2 to TRBJ2-7; D gene uncertain. The CDR3 totals 14 residues. Trimming removed 3 bases at V and 4 bases at J, with 13 bases between. CDR1 is LGHNA, CDR2 YNFKEQ, per germline. CDR3 amino acids: CASSHDLTLYEQYF. CDR3 sequence (DNA): TGTGCCAGCAGCCATGACCTGACATTGTACGAGCAGTACTTC.

The gene calls are TRBV10-3 and TRBJ1-4; no clear D gene. V lost 8 bases and J 8 bases, leaving 15 bases between the germline ends. Germline V gives CDR1 ENHRY, CDR2 SYGVKD. This CDR3 is built from 13 residues. Here the CDR3 reads CAIGDGFGEKLFF. CDR3 sequence (DNA): TGTGCCATCGGAGACGGTTTTGGAGAAAAACTGTTTTTT.

The CDR3 region is CSVEGGVGLLNYGYTF. CDR3 DNA: TGCAGCGTTGAAGGAGGCGTTGGTCTCCTCAACTATGGCTACACCTTC. V is TRBV29-1 and J is TRBJ1-2; no reliable D call. Germline loops: CDR1 SQVTM, CDR2 ANQGSEA. CDR3 size: 16 residues. V was cut by 1 base and J by 2 bases, with 17 bases left in between.

V usage is TRBV5-1 and J usage is TRBJ1-5; D perhaps matches TRBD1 (6 bases). CDR1 and CDR2 from the germline V gene are SGHRS and YFSETQ. The CDR3 length is 15 residues. Trimming cost V 4 bases and J 0 bases, with 11 bases left between them. The CDR3 region is CASSPGTHSNQPQHF. DNA for the CDR3: TGCGCCAGCAGCCCAGGGACACATAGCAATCAGCCCCAGCATTTT. Complete variable domain (other parts from reference TRBV5-1 and TRBJ1-5): KAGVTQTPRYLIKTRGQQVTLSCSPISGHRSVSWYQQTPGQGLQFLFEYFSETQRNKGNFPGRFSGRQFSNSRSEMNVSTLELGDSALYLCASSPGTHSNQPQHFGDGTRLSIL.

This sequence joins TRBV27 and TRBJ1-2; the match to TRBD1 covers 8 bases. Trimming took 6 bases from V and 8 from J; bases not matched to a gene: 5. The CDR3 is 12 residues long. The germline CDR1 and CDR2 sequences are MNHEY and SMNVEV (reference sequence). CDR3 sequence: CASRQGAGGYTF. The CDR3 nucleotides are TGTGCCAGCAGGCAGGGGGCGGGAGGCTACACCTTC.

This chain connects TRBV5-1 to TRBJ2-2, with 9 bases identical to TRBD1. The CDR3 covers 14 residues. In germline, CDR1 is SGHRS, CDR2 YFSETQ. V shed 7 bases, J shed 4 bases, and the junction held 5 bases outside the gene matches. As DNA, the CDR3 is TGCGCCAGCGGGGGGACAGGGATCACCGGGGAGCTGTTTTTT. Translation gives CASGGTGITGELFF.